Following are 23 T cell receptor beta chains from one sample sequenced in a study of blood T cell repertoires in COVID-19. Profiled with immunoSEQ multiplex PCR; TCRdb holds only in-frame clones, not every one. The sample holds 100,000 to 150,000 clones, roughly nine tenths seen once. Sequencing was performed on peripheral blood. The receptor source for this set is a man aged 50 to 59 with active COVID-19.

CDR3 amino acids: CASSPGLGLPDTQYF. CDR3 nucleotide sequence: TGTGCCAGCAGCCCGGGACTAGGGTTACCAGATACGCAGTATTTT. The V call is TRBV5-5, the J call TRBJ2-3, with 8 bases fitting TRBD2. Germline CDR1 reads SGHKS; CDR2 reads YYEKEE (reference sequence). The CDR3 extends over 15 amino acids. V dropped 4 bases and J dropped 4; count of bases not matched to a gene: 8.

This clone was observed a single time. V gene TRBV3-1 (or the pseudogene TRBV3-2) combines with J gene TRBJ1-6; 9 bases match TRBD1. Looked up from germline, CDR1 is LGHDT and CDR2 is YNNKEL (reference sequence). The CDR3 length is 16 residues. V lost 1 base, J lost 5 bases, and 3 bases stayed unmatched. The CDR3 DNA follows: TGTGCCAGCAGCCAAGTGGGGACAGGGAATAATTCACCCCTCCACTTT. This gives the protein CASSQVGTGNNSPLHF.

The J gene is TRBJ2-7, the V gene TRBV10-3, with D tentatively TRBD1 (5 bases). The CDR3 totals 14 residues. With 5 bases removed from V and 2 bases from J, the gap between germline ends came to 13 bases. Per the germline V gene, CDR1 is ENHRY and CDR2 is SYGVKD. Here the CDR3 reads CAISPAQGPYEQYV. The CDR3 region has the DNA TGTGCCATCAGTCCGGCGCAGGGCCCCTACGAGCAGTACGTC.

The chain combines TRBV10-1 with TRBJ2-7; no clear D. The V gene's germline CDR1 is WNHNN and CDR2 SYGVQD (reference sequence). This CDR3 has 14 amino acids. Trimming left V 4 bases short and J 0 bases short, with 10 bases between. CDR3 residues: CASSGPQSSYEQYF. CDR3 nucleotides: TGCGCCAGCAGTGGCCCACAGAGCTCCTACGAGCAGTACTTC.

The count of this clone is one. The chain recombines TRBV11-2 with TRBJ1-1, with unresolved D. Trimming left V 0 bases short and J 1 base short, with 12 bases between. Germline loops: CDR1 SGHAT, CDR2 FQNNGV. CDR3 length equals 16 residues. The CDR3 DNA sequence: TGTGCCAGCAGCTTAGAGGGCACTCTACCGAACACTGAAGCTTTCTTT. It codes for CASSLEGTLPNTEAFF.

The V call is TRBV11-2, the J call TRBJ2-1; maybe TRBD2 (6 bases). V gave up 4 bases and J gave up 2 bases, with 15 bases separating them. CDR3 length equals 16 residues. Germline values: CDR1 SGHAT, CDR2 FQNNGV. In DNA, the CDR3 is TGTGCCAGCAGCTCCTGGGGGGATATGGCCTACAATGAGCAGTTCTTC. This translates into CASSSWGDMAYNEQFF.

The chain is built from TRBV11-3 and TRBJ1-3; TRBD1 is a possible D gene (6 bases). The CDR3 totals 15 residues. Germline V lookup: CDR1 SGHNT, CDR2 YENEEA. With 6 bases removed from V and 0 bases from J, the gap between germline ends came to 12 bases. CDR3 coding DNA: TGTGCCAGCAGACTAACAGGGTTCTCTGGAAACACCATATATTTT. Protein: CASRLTGFSGNTIYF.

The genes are TRBV5-1 and TRBJ1-1, with TRBD1 as a possible D gene (5 bases). The CDR3 sequence is 14 residues long. Germline CDR1 is SGHRS and CDR2 is YFSETQ. The ends were cut back, 6 bases at V and 2 bases at J, with 14 bases in the middle. The CDR3 nucleotides are TGCGCCAGCACCATCGGAAGGGGCAACACTGAAGCTTTCTTT. The encoded protein is CASTIGRGNTEAFF.

This chain's CDR3 is CAWGRAGGPFYEQYV. The CDR3 nucleotides are TGTGCCTGGGGCCGAGCGGGAGGGCCATTCTACGAGCAGTACGTC. The chain couples TRBV30 to TRBJ2-7; 10 bases agree with TRBD2. V was pared by 5 bases and J by 3 bases, with 10 bases of the junction left unmatched. The CDR3 runs 15 residues. Looked up from germline, CDR1 is GTSNPN and CDR2 is SVGIG (reference sequence).

The genes are TRBV3-1 (or the pseudogene TRBV3-2) and TRBJ1-2; D possibly corresponds to TRBD1 (5 bases). Looked up from germline, CDR1 is LGHDT and CDR2 is YNNKEL (reference sequence). This CDR3 has 15 residues. V was pared by 1 base and J by 7 bases, with 16 bases between. As DNA, the CDR3 is TGTGCCAGCAGCCAAGTGGAGGGGCGGGGCGGTGGCTACACCTTC. Protein product: CASSQVEGRGGGYTF.

This chain links TRBV24-1 with TRBJ1-1, with D unresolved. The germline CDR1 and CDR2 sequences are KGHDR and SFDVKD. The CDR3 has 18 residues. V lost 0 bases to trimming and J lost 1 base, with 17 bases between them. The CDR3 DNA sequence: TGTGCCACCAGTGATTTGCTATTTAAACCAACTCAGAACACTGAAGCTTTCTTT. It is translated as CATSDLLFKPTQNTEAFF.

The chain uses TRBV6-2 or TRBV6-3 and TRBJ2-7; TRBD2 agrees at 12 bases. Unmatched junction bases numbered 3, after V lost 6 bases and J lost 3 bases. This CDR3 has 14 amino acids. Germline V gene lookup returns CDR1 MNHEY and CDR2 SVGEGT. CDR3: CASSRTSGIYEQYV. Written as DNA, the CDR3 is TGTGCCAGCAGCAGGACTAGCGGGATCTACGAGCAGTACGTC.

The gene calls are TRBV12-5 and TRBJ1-2; possible D gene TRBD1, 6 bases. The ends were cut back, 6 bases at V and 3 bases at J, with 14 bases in the middle. CDR1 is LGHNT, CDR2 FRNRAP, per germline. This CDR3 spans 14 amino acids. The CDR3 nucleotides read TGTGCTAGTGGCCAGGGGCCTCGGGACTATGGCTACACCTTC. It codes for CASGQGPRDYGYTF.

The V gene is TRBV5-6, the J gene TRBJ2-7, with 11 bases aligning to TRBD1. The CDR3 totals 19 residues. V shed 2 bases and J 3 bases; nucleotides not matched to a gene: 16. Germline V CDR1 and CDR2: SGHDT, YYEEEE. The CDR3 spells CASSFYRTGGYTFNYEQYF. In nucleotides, the CDR3 is TGTGCCAGCAGCTTCTATAGGACAGGGGGCTACACGTTCAACTACGAGCAGTACTTC.

CDR3: CASSKRQGNYGYTF. CDR3 nucleotides: TGTGCCAGCAGCAAACGACAGGGAAACTATGGCTACACCTTC. This chain uses TRBV7-8 with TRBJ1-2; 7 positions match TRBD1. The V gene end was trimmed by 5 bases and the J gene end by 2 bases; junction bases not matched to a gene: 5. The germline CDR1 and CDR2 sequences are SGHVS and FQNEAQ. This CDR3 has 14 residues.

In nucleotides, the CDR3 is TGTGCCAGCAGCGTGGGACAGGGGCGGGAGACCCAGTACTTC. Protein sequence: CASSVGQGRETQYF. The genes are TRBV9 and TRBJ2-5; 10 nucleotides match TRBD1. The CDR3 has 14 amino acids. With 2 bases clipped from V and 5 bases from J, the junction kept 3 bases outside the gene matches. Germline values: CDR1 SGDLS, CDR2 YYNGEE.

The chain couples TRBV11-3 to TRBJ1-2; D is unclear. Germline lookup yields CDR1 SGHNT and CDR2 YENEEA. V lost 5 bases, J lost 5 bases, and 12 bases lay in between. The CDR3 extends over 13 amino acids. The CDR3 coding sequence is TGTGCCAGCAGCCCCACCGGGAGATATGGCTACACCTTC. Residues: CASSPTGRYGYTF.

The count of this clone is one. V is TRBV18 and J is TRBJ1-4, with TRBD1 as a possible D gene (5 bases). Trimming took off 0 bases at V and 5 bases at J, with 13 bases between the two ends. This CDR3 comprises 16 residues. Germline V lookup: CDR1 KGHSH, CDR2 LQKENI. The CDR3 reads CASSPPGGVRNEKLFF. The CDR3 DNA reads as TGTGCCAGCTCACCACCGGGAGGGGTCCGGAATGAAAAACTGTTTTTT.

This rearrangement joins TRBV2 to TRBJ1-5, with TRBD1 as a possible D gene (6 bases). The CDR3 contains 15 residues. Germline loops: CDR1 SNHLY, CDR2 FYNNEI. Trimming pared 1 base from V and 3 bases from J, leaving 10 bases between. CDR3 residues: CASSEGTAPNQPQHF. The DNA of the CDR3 is TGTGCCAGCAGTGAAGGGACAGCTCCCAATCAGCCCCAGCATTTT.

The chain has TRBV5-6 and TRBJ2-2; 7 bases map to TRBD1. The CDR3 is 15 residues long. Germline CDR1 is SGHDT and CDR2 is YYEEEE. The ends lost 2 bases at V and 3 bases at J; junction bases unmatched: 4. CDR3 sequence reads: CASSFGTDYTGELFF. The CDR3 DNA reads TGTGCCAGCAGCTTCGGGACAGACTACACCGGGGAGCTGTTTTTT.

This sequence joins TRBV28 and TRBJ2-7; 12 nucleotides line up with TRBD2. CDR1 is MDHEN, CDR2 SYDVKM, per germline. The V segment lost 5 bases and the J segment 7 bases; nucleotides outside the gene matches: 12. The CDR3 has 16 amino acids. CDR3 coding DNA: TGTGCCAGCAGTCCGACTAGCGGGAGTGGTACGTGGGAGCAGTACGTC. It codes for CASSPTSGSGTWEQYV.

The chain recombines TRBV19 with TRBJ1-4; D may be TRBD1 (5 bases). Deletions cut 7 bases from V and 3 bases from J, with 12 bases between. Germline loops: CDR1 LNHDA, CDR2 SQIVND (reference sequence). The CDR3 contains 14 residues. The CDR3 loop reads CASTITGANEKLFF. CDR3 DNA sequence: TGTGCCAGTACAATAACGGGGGCTAATGAAAAACTGTTTTTT.

V is TRBV7-2 and J is TRBJ1-6; D perhaps matches TRBD1 (6 bases). Germline CDR1 is SGHTA and CDR2 is FQGNSA. Trimming cost V 6 bases and J 7 bases, with 19 bases left between them. There are 16 residues in the CDR3. CDR3 amino acids: CASSQGGRAQNSPLHF. The CDR3 DNA is TGTGCCAGCAGTCAAGGGGGTCGCGCACAAAATTCACCCCTCCACTTT.